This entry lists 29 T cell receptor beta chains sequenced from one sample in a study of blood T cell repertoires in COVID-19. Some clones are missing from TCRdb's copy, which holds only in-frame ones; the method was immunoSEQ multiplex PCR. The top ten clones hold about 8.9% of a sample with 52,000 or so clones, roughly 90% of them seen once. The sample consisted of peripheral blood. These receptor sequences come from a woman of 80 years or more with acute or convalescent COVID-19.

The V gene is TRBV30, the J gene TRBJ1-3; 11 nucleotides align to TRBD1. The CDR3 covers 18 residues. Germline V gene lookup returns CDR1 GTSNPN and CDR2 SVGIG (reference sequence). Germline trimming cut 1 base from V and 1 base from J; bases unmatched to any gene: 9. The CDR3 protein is CAWSGRDRGFQSGNTIYF. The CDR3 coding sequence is TGTGCCTGGAGTGGCCGGGACAGGGGGTTCCAATCTGGAAACACCATATATTTT.

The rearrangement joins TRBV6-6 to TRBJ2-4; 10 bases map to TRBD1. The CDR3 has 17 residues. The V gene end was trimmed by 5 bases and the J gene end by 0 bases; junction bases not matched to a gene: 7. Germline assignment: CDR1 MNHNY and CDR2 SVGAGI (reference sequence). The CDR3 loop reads CASSPRTGGLAKNIQYF. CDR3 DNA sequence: TGTGCCAGCAGTCCCCGGACAGGGGGGCTAGCCAAAAACATTCAGTACTTC.

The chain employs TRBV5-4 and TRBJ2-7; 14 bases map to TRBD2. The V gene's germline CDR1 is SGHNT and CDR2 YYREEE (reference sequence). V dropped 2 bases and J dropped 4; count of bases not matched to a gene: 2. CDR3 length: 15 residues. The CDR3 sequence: CASSFGTSGGYEQYF. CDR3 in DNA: TGTGCCAGCAGCTTTGGGACTAGCGGGGGTTACGAGCAGTACTTC. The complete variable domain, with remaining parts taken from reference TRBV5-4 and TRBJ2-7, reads ETGVTQSPTHLIKTRGQQVTLRCSSQSGHNTVSWYQQALGQGPQFIFQYYREEENGRGNFPPRFSGLQFPNYSSELNVNALELDDSALYLCASSFGTSGGYEQYFGPGTRLTVT.

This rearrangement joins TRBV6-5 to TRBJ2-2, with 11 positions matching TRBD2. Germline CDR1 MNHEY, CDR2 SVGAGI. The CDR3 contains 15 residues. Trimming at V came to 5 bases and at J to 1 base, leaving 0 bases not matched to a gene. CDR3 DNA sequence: TGTGCCAGCAGTCTAGCGGGAGGGAACACCGGGGAGCTGTTTTTT. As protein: CASSLAGGNTGELFF.

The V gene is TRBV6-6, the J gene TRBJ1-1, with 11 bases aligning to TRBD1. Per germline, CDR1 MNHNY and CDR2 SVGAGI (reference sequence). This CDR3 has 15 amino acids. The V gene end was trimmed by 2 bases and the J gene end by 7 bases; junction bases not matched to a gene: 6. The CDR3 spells CASSYTRDRGGEAFF. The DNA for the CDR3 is TGTGCCAGCAGTTACACCCGGGACAGGGGGGGTGAAGCTTTCTTT.

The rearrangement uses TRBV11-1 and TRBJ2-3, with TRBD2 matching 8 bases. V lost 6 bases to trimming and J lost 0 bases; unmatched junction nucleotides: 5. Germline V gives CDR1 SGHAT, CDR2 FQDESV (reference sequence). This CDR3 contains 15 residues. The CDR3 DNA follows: TGTGCCAGCAGACCCGGGGGGGGTAGCACAGATACGCAGTATTTT. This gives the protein CASRPGGGSTDTQYF.

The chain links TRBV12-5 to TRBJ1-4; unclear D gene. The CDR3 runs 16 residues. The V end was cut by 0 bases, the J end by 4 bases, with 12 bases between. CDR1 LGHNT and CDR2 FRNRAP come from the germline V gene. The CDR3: CASGLVYGDLNEKLFF. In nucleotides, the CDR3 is TGTGCTAGTGGTTTGGTATACGGGGATCTTAATGAAAAACTGTTTTTT.

The CDR3 sequence is CAISAPGGEQFF. In DNA form, the CDR3 reads TGTGCCATCAGTGCCCCCGGGGGTGAGCAGTTCTTC. V is TRBV10-3 and J is TRBJ2-1; tentative D call: TRBD2 (6 bases). From germline, CDR1 is ENHRY and CDR2 SYGVKD. This CDR3 region has 12 residues. Trimming removed 4 bases at V and 9 bases at J, with 10 bases between.

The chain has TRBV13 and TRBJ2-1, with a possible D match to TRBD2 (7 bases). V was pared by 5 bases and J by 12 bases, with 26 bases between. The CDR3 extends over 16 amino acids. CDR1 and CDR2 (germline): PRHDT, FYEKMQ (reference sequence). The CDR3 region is CASSLGGPSGLQGQFF. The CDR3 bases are TGTGCCAGCAGCCTTGGGGGCCCTAGCGGTTTACAGGGGCAGTTCTTC.

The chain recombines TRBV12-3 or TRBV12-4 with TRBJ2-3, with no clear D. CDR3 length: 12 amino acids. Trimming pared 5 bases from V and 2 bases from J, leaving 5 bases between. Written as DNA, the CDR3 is TGTGCCAGCAGTCGCGTCACAGATACGCAGTATTTT. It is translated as CASSRVTDTQYF.

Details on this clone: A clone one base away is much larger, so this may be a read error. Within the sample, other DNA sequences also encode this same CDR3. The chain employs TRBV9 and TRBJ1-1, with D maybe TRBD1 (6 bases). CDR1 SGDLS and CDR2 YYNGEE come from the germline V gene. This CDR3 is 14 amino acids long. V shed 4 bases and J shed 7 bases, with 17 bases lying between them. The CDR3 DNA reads TGTGCCAGCAGCCCCCGCGGGGGCGCAGATGAAGCTTTCTTT. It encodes CASSPRGGADEAFF.

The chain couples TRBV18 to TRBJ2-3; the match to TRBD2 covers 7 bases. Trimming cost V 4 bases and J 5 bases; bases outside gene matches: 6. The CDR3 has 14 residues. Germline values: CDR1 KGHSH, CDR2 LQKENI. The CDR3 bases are TGTGCCAGCTCACGAGCGGGAACCGGAGATACGCAGTATTTT. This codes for CASSRAGTGDTQYF.

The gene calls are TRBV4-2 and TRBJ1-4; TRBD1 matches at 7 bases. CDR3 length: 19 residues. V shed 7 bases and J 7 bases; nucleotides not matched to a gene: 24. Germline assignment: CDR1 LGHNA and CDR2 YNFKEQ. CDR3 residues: CASITDREAFGDWSEKLFF. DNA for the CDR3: TGTGCCAGCATCACCGACAGGGAAGCGTTTGGGGACTGGAGTGAAAAACTGTTTTTT.

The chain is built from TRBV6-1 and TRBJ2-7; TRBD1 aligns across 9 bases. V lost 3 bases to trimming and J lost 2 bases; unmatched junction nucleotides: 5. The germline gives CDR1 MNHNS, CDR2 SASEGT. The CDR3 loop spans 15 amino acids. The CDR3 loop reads CASSDFGTGPYEQYF. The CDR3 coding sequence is TGTGCCAGCAGTGATTTTGGGACAGGGCCCTACGAGCAGTACTTC.

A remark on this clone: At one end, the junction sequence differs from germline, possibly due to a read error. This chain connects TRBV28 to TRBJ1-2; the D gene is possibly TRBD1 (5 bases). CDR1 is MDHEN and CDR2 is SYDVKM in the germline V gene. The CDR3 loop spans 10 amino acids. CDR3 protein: CASRQGLMSF. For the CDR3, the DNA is TGTGCCAGCAGGCAGGGACTGATGTCCTTC.

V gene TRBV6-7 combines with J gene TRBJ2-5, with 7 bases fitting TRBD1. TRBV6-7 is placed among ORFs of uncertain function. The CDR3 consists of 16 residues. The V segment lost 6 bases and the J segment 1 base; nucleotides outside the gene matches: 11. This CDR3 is CASRSPPRDSQETQYF. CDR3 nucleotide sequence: TGTGCCAGCAGGTCTCCCCCTAGGGACAGCCAAGAGACCCAGTACTTC.

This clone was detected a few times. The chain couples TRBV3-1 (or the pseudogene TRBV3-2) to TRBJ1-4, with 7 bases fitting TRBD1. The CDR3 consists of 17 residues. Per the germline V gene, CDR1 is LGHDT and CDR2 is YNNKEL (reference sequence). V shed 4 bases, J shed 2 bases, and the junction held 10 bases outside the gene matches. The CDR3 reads CASSPRAGGYTNEKLFF. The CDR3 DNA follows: TGTGCCAGCAGCCCCCGGGCAGGGGGGTATACTAATGAAAAACTGTTTTTT.

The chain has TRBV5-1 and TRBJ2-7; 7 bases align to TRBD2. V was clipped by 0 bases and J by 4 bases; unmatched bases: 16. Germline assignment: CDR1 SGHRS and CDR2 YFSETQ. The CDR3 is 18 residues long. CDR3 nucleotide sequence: TGCGCCAGCAGCTTGGTGGGACTACTAACCGGGCCCCAATACGAGCAGTACTTC. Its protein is CASSLVGLLTGPQYEQYF.

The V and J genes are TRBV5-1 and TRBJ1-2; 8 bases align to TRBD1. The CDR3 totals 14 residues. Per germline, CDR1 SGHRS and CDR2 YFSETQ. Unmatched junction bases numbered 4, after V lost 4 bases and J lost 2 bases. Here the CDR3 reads CASSQRTGNYGYTF. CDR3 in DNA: TGCGCCAGCAGCCAACGGACAGGGAACTATGGCTACACCTTC.

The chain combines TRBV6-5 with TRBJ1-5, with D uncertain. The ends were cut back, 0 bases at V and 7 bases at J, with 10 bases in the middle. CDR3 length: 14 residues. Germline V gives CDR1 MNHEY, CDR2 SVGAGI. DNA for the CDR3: TGTGCCAGCAGTTACTCGGCCGGGAACCAGCCCCAGCATTTT. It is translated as CASSYSAGNQPQHF.

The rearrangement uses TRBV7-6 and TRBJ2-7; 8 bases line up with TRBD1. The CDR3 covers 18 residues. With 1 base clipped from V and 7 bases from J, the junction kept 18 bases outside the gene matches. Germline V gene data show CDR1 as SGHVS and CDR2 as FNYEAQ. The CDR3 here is CASSLGPWVGQGAGEQYF. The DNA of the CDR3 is TGTGCCAGCAGCTTAGGGCCCTGGGTGGGGCAGGGGGCAGGAGAGCAGTACTTC.

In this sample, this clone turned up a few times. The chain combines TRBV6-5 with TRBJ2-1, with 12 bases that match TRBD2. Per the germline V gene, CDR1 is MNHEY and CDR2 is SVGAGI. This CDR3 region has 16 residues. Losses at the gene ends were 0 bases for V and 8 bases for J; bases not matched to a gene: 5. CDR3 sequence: CASSYSRLAGDYEQFF. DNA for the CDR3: TGTGCCAGCAGTTACTCTCGACTAGCGGGAGACTATGAGCAGTTCTTC.

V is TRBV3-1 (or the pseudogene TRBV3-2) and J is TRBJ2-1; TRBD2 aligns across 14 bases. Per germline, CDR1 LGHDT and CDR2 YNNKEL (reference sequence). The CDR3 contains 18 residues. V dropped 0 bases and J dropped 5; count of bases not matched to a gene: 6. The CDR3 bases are TGTGCCAGCAGCCAAGATAGGACTAGCGGGAGGTGGGACAATGAGCAGTTCTTC. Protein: CASSQDRTSGRWDNEQFF.

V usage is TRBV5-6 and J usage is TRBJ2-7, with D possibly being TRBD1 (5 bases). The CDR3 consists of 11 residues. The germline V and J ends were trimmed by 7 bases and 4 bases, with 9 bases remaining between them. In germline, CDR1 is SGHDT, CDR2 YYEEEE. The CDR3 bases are TGTGCCAGCGATAGGGGATACGAGCAGTACTTC. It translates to CASDRGYEQYF. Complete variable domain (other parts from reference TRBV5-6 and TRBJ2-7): DAGVTQSPTHLIKTRGQQVTLRCSPKSGHDTVSWYQQALGQGPQFIFQYYEEEERQRGNFPDRFSGHQFPNYSSELNVNALLLGDSALYLCASDRGYEQYFGPGTRLTVT.

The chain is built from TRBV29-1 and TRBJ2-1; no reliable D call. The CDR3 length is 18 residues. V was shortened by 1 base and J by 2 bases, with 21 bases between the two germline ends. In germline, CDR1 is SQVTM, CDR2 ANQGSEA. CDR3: CSVEGVLNSPGPYNEQFF. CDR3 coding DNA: TGCAGCGTTGAAGGGGTGCTCAACAGTCCTGGGCCCTACAATGAGCAGTTCTTC.

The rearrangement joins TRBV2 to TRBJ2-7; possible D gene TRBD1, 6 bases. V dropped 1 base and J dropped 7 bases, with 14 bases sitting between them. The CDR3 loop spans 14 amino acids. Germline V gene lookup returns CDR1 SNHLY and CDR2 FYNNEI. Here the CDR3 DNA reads TGTGCCAGCAGTGAAGAGGCAGGGGCTGGTGAGCAGTACTTC. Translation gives CASSEEAGAGEQYF.

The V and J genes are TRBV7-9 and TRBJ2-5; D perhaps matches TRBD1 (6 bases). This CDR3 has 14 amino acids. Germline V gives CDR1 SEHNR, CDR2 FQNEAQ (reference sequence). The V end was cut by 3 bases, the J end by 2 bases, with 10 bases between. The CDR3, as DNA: TGTGCCAGCAGCTTGCAGGGGCCGCAAGAGACCCAGTACTTC. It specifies CASSLQGPQETQYF.

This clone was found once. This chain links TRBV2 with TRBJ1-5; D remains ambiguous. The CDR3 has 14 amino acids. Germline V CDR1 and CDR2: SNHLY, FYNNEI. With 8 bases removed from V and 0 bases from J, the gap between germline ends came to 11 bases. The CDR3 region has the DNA TGTGCCAGCCGGGAACTATATAGCAATCAGCCCCAGCATTTT. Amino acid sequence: CASRELYSNQPQHF.

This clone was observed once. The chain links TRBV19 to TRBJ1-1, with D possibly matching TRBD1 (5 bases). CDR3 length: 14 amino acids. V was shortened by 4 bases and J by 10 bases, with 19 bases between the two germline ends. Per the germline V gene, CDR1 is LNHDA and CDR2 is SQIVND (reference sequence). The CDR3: CASSTYSRDSGAFF. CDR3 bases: TGTGCCAGTAGTACATACTCCAGGGATTCCGGAGCTTTCTTT.